Listed here are 29 T cell receptor beta chains from one sample, sequenced in a study of cytomegalovirus exposure and HLA in healthy donors. Use of 60 Vbeta and 13 Jbeta primers characterized the PCR. The table came from immunoSEQ multiplex PCR; TCRdb's copy has only in-frame clones and leaves some out. The table has more than 110,000 clones, about 76% seen once. Sample: PBMCs. The receptors were gathered from a man younger than 30 in good health and CMV-seronegative.

The CDR3 sequence is CASSSLSYEQYF. CDR3 DNA sequence: TGTGCCAGCAGCTCCCTCTCCTACGAGCAGTACTTC. The rearrangement links TRBV7-8 to TRBJ2-5; D is uncertain. The assigned J gene may be wrong: the sequence end matches TRBJ2-7 better. CDR3 length equals 12 residues. Germline V lookup: CDR1 SGHVS, CDR2 FQNEAQ.

This chain links TRBV7-9 with TRBJ2-7; 11 bases are shared with TRBD2. Trimming removed 5 bases from V and 0 bases from J; junction bases left unmatched: 6. This CDR3 spans 16 amino acids. Per the germline V gene, CDR1 is SEHNR and CDR2 is FQNEAQ (reference sequence). The CDR3 region is CASSGPLAGVSYEQYF. In nucleotides, the CDR3 is TGTGCCAGCAGCGGACCACTAGCGGGAGTCTCCTACGAGCAGTACTTC.

In nucleotides, the CDR3 is TGCAGCGTTGTAGGGGGAGTAGCAGATACGCAGTATTTT. Translated, it gives CSVVGGVADTQYF. The rearrangement joins TRBV29-1 to TRBJ2-3; a possible D gene is TRBD1 (6 bases). With 4 bases removed from V and 4 bases from J, the gap between germline ends came to 12 bases. The CDR3 runs to 13 residues. Germline loops: CDR1 SQVTM, CDR2 ANQGSEA.

This clone was detected only once. The V gene is TRBV18, the J gene TRBJ2-2; the match to TRBD1 covers 9 bases. The CDR3 is made up of 15 amino acids. Trimming took 3 bases from V and 6 from J; bases not matched to a gene: 5. In germline, CDR1 is KGHSH, CDR2 LQKENI. The CDR3 reads CASSPGTGQAGELFF. Written as DNA, the CDR3 is TGTGCCAGCTCACCCGGGACAGGGCAAGCCGGGGAGCTGTTTTTT.

The rearrangement uses TRBV27 and TRBJ2-7; 8 nucleotides align to TRBD2. Trimming at V came to 6 bases and at J to 3 bases, leaving 16 bases not matched to a gene. Germline V gene sequence: CDR1 MNHEY, CDR2 SMNVEV (reference sequence). The CDR3 runs 17 residues. DNA of the CDR3: TGTGCCAGCAGCCCCGGGGTAGCGGGGATTAGTTACTACGAGCAGTACTTC. Encoded protein: CASSPGVAGISYYEQYF.

The J gene is TRBJ2-2, the V gene TRBV5-1; 11 bases match TRBD1. The CDR3 contains 15 residues. Trimming removed 4 bases from V and 7 bases from J; junction bases left unmatched: 6. Per the germline V gene, CDR1 is SGHRS and CDR2 is YFSETQ. In DNA, the CDR3 is TGCGCCAGCAGCGTCTGGACAGGGGGCGGCGGGGAGCTGTTTTTT. It is translated as CASSVWTGGGGELFF.

A note on this clone: One junction end does not reproduce the germline sequence, and a read error may be involved. J is TRBJ1-1 and V is TRBV7-9; D gene uncertain. Per germline, CDR1 SEHNR and CDR2 FQNEAQ (reference sequence). The CDR3 consists of 14 residues. The CDR3, as DNA: TGTGCCAGCAGCTTAGCGTCGCGGAACGCTGAAGCTTTCTTT. It codes for CASSLASRNAEAFF. Variable domain in full (rest from reference TRBV7-9 and TRBJ1-1): DTGVSQNPRHKITKRGQNVTFRCDPISEHNRLYWYRQTLGQGPEFLTYFQNEAQLEKSRLLSDRFSAERPKGSFSTLEIQRTEQGDSAMYLCASSLASRNAEAFFGQGTRLTVV.

V usage is TRBV20-1 and J usage is TRBJ1-2; D gene unclear. This CDR3 has 10 amino acids. CDR1 and CDR2 from the germline V gene are DFQATT and SNEGSKA (reference sequence). V lost 3 bases to trimming and J lost 8 bases, with 7 bases between them. CDR3 amino acids: CSASKRGYTF. CDR3 bases: TGCAGTGCTAGTAAGCGGGGCTACACCTTC.

The rearrangement joins TRBV5-1 to TRBJ1-2; D is unclear. This CDR3 is 12 amino acids long. Germline CDR1 SGHRS, CDR2 YFSETQ. Trimming shortened V by 4 bases and J by 12 bases, and 16 bases separated the two germline ends. CDR3 DNA sequence: TGCGCCAGCAGCCTCGTGGGCCAAGAGAACACCTTC. Its translation is CASSLVGQENTF.

This chain joins TRBV9 and TRBJ2-1; tentative D call: TRBD1 (5 bases). Deletions cut 0 bases from V and 3 bases from J, with 19 bases between. This CDR3 comprises 18 residues. Germline CDR1 and CDR2: SGDLS and YYNGEE. As DNA, the CDR3 is TGTGCCAGCAGCGTAGTTGGCCAAGACAGTCGTATCTACAATGAGCAGTTCTTC. Protein sequence: CASSVVGQDSRIYNEQFF.

The rearrangement joins TRBV11-2 to TRBJ1-2; D gene ambiguous. With 4 bases removed from V and 4 bases from J, the gap between germline ends came to 16 bases. Germline V gene data show CDR1 as SGHAT and CDR2 as FQNNGV. The CDR3 spans 15 residues. CDR3 nucleotides: TGTGCCAGCAGCTCCCCCCGGGTAGCGAGCTATGGCTACACCTTC. This sequence encodes CASSSPRVASYGYTF.

The chain combines TRBV4-2 with TRBJ2-3; D may be TRBD2 (5 bases). Trimming took 2 bases from V and 4 from J, leaving 16 bases between them. Germline V gene sequence: CDR1 LGHNA, CDR2 YNFKEQ. This CDR3 has 16 residues. The DNA of the CDR3 is TGTGCCAGCAGCCAACGGGTTCCAAGCGGAGCAGATACGCAGTATTTT. The encoded protein is CASSQRVPSGADTQYF.

V gene TRBV7-2 combines with J gene TRBJ2-3; D remains ambiguous. The CDR3 spans 12 residues. V dropped 2 bases and J dropped 4 bases, with 4 bases sitting between them. Germline V gene sequence: CDR1 SGHTA, CDR2 FQGNSA. The CDR3 bases are TGTGCCAGCAGCTTACAGGCAGATACGCAGTATTTT. Its translation is CASSLQADTQYF.

The gene calls are TRBV7-9 and TRBJ2-2; 13 positions match TRBD2. The CDR3 spans 17 residues. The germline gives CDR1 SEHNR, CDR2 FQNEAQ (reference sequence). The V gene end was trimmed by 5 bases and the J gene end by 6 bases; junction bases not matched to a gene: 9. CDR3 sequence (DNA): TGTGCCAGCAGCCTAGGACTAGCGGGAGTTTTTTCCGGGGAGCTGTTTTTT. This encodes CASSLGLAGVFSGELFF.

This chain links TRBV9 with TRBJ1-5, with unresolved D. Trimming stripped 1 base from V and 0 bases from J, with 11 bases between. The CDR3 is made up of 16 amino acids. Germline V lookup: CDR1 SGDLS, CDR2 YYNGEE. The CDR3 protein is CASSVPIRYSNQPQHF. As DNA, the CDR3 is TGTGCCAGCAGCGTACCGATTCGCTATAGCAATCAGCCCCAGCATTTT.

The chain is built from TRBV27 and TRBJ1-5, with TRBD1 as a possible D gene (6 bases). Trimming left V 2 bases short and J 0 bases short, with 8 bases between. Germline lookup yields CDR1 MNHEY and CDR2 SMNVEV (reference sequence). This CDR3 has 15 amino acids. The CDR3 sequence is CASSLGQLSNQPQHF. In nucleotides, the CDR3 is TGTGCCAGCAGTTTAGGACAGCTTAGCAATCAGCCCCAGCATTTT.

The genes are TRBV5-1 and TRBJ1-3; D not certain. The germline CDR1 and CDR2 sequences are SGHRS and YFSETQ. V was cut by 1 base and J by 0 bases, with 11 bases left in between. The CDR3 length is 16 residues. Here the CDR3 DNA reads TGCGCCAGCAGCTTGTCACAGCCAGTCTCTGGAAACACCATATATTTT. Its translation is CASSLSQPVSGNTIYF.

The chain has TRBV7-9 and TRBJ2-6; TRBD1 agrees at 9 bases. Germline V gene sequence: CDR1 SEHNR, CDR2 FQNEAQ (reference sequence). The CDR3 extends over 17 amino acids. V trimming: 5 bases; J trimming: 0 bases; junction bases outside the gene matches: 5. This CDR3 reads CASSPWTGDSGANVLTF. The CDR3 DNA is TGTGCCAGCAGCCCTTGGACAGGGGACTCTGGGGCCAACGTCCTGACTTTC.

This clone turned up a few times. CDR3: CASSLRGTNEKLFF. DNA for the CDR3: TGTGCCAGCAGCTTGAGAGGGACTAATGAAAAACTGTTTTTT. The chain combines TRBV7-9 with TRBJ1-4; D is unclear. CDR1 is SEHNR and CDR2 is FQNEAQ in the germline V gene (reference sequence). V dropped 3 bases and J dropped 2 bases, with 7 bases sitting between them. CDR3 length equals 14 residues.

This clone was counted a few times. This chain uses TRBV28 with TRBJ2-3; no definite D call. From germline, CDR1 is MDHEN and CDR2 SYDVKM. The V gene lost 9 bases and the J gene lost 0 bases, with 19 bases spanning the gap. The CDR3 loop spans 16 amino acids. CDR3: CASQTPLPSSTDTQYF. CDR3 bases: TGTGCCAGTCAAACCCCGCTACCTTCTAGCACAGATACGCAGTATTTT.

V gene TRBV5-1 combines with J gene TRBJ2-2; 10 positions match TRBD2. This CDR3 is built from 17 residues. Germline CDR1 reads SGHRS; CDR2 reads YFSETQ. Trimming at V came to 0 bases and at J to 2 bases, leaving 4 bases not matched to a gene. The CDR3 here is CASSLGSSGGNTGELFF. The CDR3 DNA follows: TGCGCCAGCAGCTTGGGCTCTAGCGGGGGTAACACCGGGGAGCTGTTTTTT.

This chain joins TRBV29-1 and TRBJ2-1; 14 positions agree with TRBD2. This CDR3 has 20 residues. Losses at the gene ends were 1 base for V and 6 bases for J; bases not matched to a gene: 17. CDR1 SQVTM and CDR2 ANQGSEA come from the germline V gene. For the CDR3, the DNA is TGCAGCGTTGAAGCACCCGGACTAGCGGGAGGACCGGGGTCCGCCAATGAGCAGTTCTTC. It is translated as CSVEAPGLAGGPGSANEQFF.

The J gene is TRBJ2-7, the V gene TRBV5-8, with a weak D call TRBD1 (6 bases). Germline CDR1 is SGHTS and CDR2 is YDEGEE. CDR3 size: 16 residues. Trimming removed 0 bases at V and 7 bases at J, with 20 bases between. The CDR3 region has the DNA TGTGCCAGCAGCTTGGGACAGGTCTTTCAATTGGGGGAGCAGTACTTC. Translated, it gives CASSLGQVFQLGEQYF.

The J gene is TRBJ2-2, the V gene TRBV2; TRBD1 agrees at 8 bases. The CDR3 extends over 16 amino acids. Germline values: CDR1 SNHLY, CDR2 FYNNEI. J lost 1 base, V lost 4 bases, and 5 bases had no gene match. In DNA, the CDR3 is TGTGCCAGCAGTGTGCAGGGGGCGCTGAACACCGGGGAGCTGTTTTTT. This encodes CASSVQGALNTGELFF.

V and J are TRBV27 and TRBJ1-5; 10 bases fit TRBD1. The CDR3 totals 17 residues. V shed 5 bases and J 2 bases; nucleotides not matched to a gene: 9. CDR1 and CDR2 (germline): MNHEY, SMNVEV (reference sequence). CDR3 loop: CASSPFGTGEGNQPQHF. The CDR3 DNA follows: TGTGCCAGCAGTCCCTTTGGGACAGGGGAGGGCAATCAGCCCCAGCATTTT.

This chain joins TRBV27 and TRBJ1-1, with TRBD1 matching 8 bases. Per germline, CDR1 MNHEY and CDR2 SMNVEV (reference sequence). Trimming removed 0 bases from V and 3 bases from J; junction bases left unmatched: 9. This CDR3 spans 17 amino acids. The CDR3 sequence: CASSLSGQGIEDTEAFF. The CDR3 DNA reads TGTGCCAGCAGTTTATCCGGACAGGGCATAGAAGACACTGAAGCTTTCTTT.

This clone was recorded a few times. The chain couples TRBV27 to TRBJ2-7; possible D gene TRBD2, 6 bases. V lost 5 bases and J 0 bases, leaving 17 bases between the germline ends. This CDR3 contains 16 residues. The germline V gene has CDR1 MNHEY and CDR2 SMNVEV (reference sequence). CDR3 residues: CASSKGLPTPSYEQYF. The CDR3, as DNA: TGTGCCAGCAGTAAGGGACTCCCCACCCCCTCCTACGAGCAGTACTTC.

The chain recombines TRBV7-9 with TRBJ2-1, with 14 bases identical to TRBD2. The germline V gene encodes CDR1 SEHNR and CDR2 FQNEAQ (reference sequence). This CDR3 has 16 residues. The V segment lost 4 bases and the J segment 9 bases; nucleotides outside the gene matches: 8. CDR3 DNA: TGTGCCAGCAGCTCGCCGGGACTAGCGGGAGTGCGTGAGCAGTTCTTC. Its translation is CASSSPGLAGVREQFF.

This clone came up once. The rearrangement joins TRBV9 to TRBJ1-5; possibly TRBD1 for D (5 bases). The V gene lost 4 bases and the J gene lost 2 bases, with 16 bases spanning the gap. Germline V gives CDR1 SGDLS, CDR2 YYNGEE. The CDR3 runs to 16 residues. The CDR3: CASSPRGGAGNQPQHF. The CDR3 DNA follows: TGTGCCAGCAGCCCCCGGGGAGGGGCAGGCAATCAGCCCCAGCATTTT.